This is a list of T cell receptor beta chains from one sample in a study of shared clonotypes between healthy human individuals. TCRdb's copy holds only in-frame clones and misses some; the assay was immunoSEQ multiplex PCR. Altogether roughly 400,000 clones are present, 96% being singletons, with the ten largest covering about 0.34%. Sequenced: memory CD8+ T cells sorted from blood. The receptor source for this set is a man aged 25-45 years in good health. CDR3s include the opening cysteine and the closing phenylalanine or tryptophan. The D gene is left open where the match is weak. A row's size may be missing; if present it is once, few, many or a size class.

TGTGCCAGCAGGCCATTCCCGGGACTAGCGGGAGGGTTCTCCTACGAGCAGTACTTC,CASRPFPGLAGGFSYEQYF,-,TRBJ2-7,TRBD2,19,TRBV28
TGTGCCAGTAGTATTCCGGGCAGGCCCAATCAGCCCCAGCATTTT,CASSIPGRPNQPQHF,-,TRBJ1-5,-,15,TRBV19
TGTGCCAGCAGCTTAAGGGAAAAGTGGAGGGCTGGGGCCAACGTCCTGACTTTC,CASSLREKWRAGANVLTF,-,TRBJ2-6,-,18,TRBV11-2
TGTGCCAGCAGTTATTCCCGGGCCGGGGAGCTGTTTTTT,CASSYSRAGELFF,-,TRBJ2-2,-,13,TRBV6-5
TGTGCCTGGGGCACGGGACAGGGCACCATTCGGCGTCAGCCCCAGCATTTT,CAWGTGQGTIRRQPQHF,-,TRBJ1-5,TRBD1,17,TRBV30
TGCAGCGTTGAAAACGGGGCGCGGGGCACAGATACGCAGTATTTT,CSVENGARGTDTQYF,once,TRBJ2-3,-,15,TRBV29-1
TGTGCCAGCAGGATTCCGGGACAGGCCCCACTCTCTGGGGCCAACGTCCTGACTTTC,CASRIPGQAPLSGANVLTF,-,TRBJ2-6,TRBD1,19,TRBV2
TGTGCCAGCAGTTCGGCTGGGGGCTACTTCGATCCCAAAAACATTCAGTACTTC,CASSSAGGYFDPKNIQYF,-,TRBJ2-4,-,18,TRBV28
TGTGCCAGCAGCTTATACGGCGATGACAGCTCCTACGAGCAGTACTTC,CASSLYGDDSSYEQYF,-,TRBJ2-7,-,16,TRBV11-1
TGTGCCATCAGTGATACGGCCAGGGGATCCTACGAGCAGTACTTC,CAISDTARGSYEQYF,-,TRBJ2-7,-,15,TRBV10-3
TGTGCCAGCAGCCGCTGGGAGGGCAATCAGCCCCAGCATTTT,CASSRWEGNQPQHF,-,TRBJ1-5,-,14,TRBV28
TGTGCCAGCAGTGCGCAGGGTGCGTATAGCAATCAGCCCCAGCATTTT,CASSAQGAYSNQPQHF,-,TRBJ1-5,-,16,TRBV27
TGTGCCTGGAGTGGGCAGCTGGCGGAAGAAAAACTGTTTTTT,CAWSGQLAEEKLFF,-,TRBJ1-4,-,14,TRBV30
TGTGCCGCGAGCGGGACAGGGAATCAGCCCCAGCATTTT,CAASGTGNQPQHF,-,TRBJ1-5,TRBD1,13,TRBV6-1
TGTGCCAGCAGCTTGGGTTTCGGTCCTTATGGCTACACCTTC,CASSLGFGPYGYTF,-,TRBJ1-2,-,14,TRBV5-4
TGTGCCAGCACCTACGGAGGGACAGGGAATGGCTACACCTTC,CASTYGGTGNGYTF,-,TRBJ1-2,TRBD1,14,TRBV6-5